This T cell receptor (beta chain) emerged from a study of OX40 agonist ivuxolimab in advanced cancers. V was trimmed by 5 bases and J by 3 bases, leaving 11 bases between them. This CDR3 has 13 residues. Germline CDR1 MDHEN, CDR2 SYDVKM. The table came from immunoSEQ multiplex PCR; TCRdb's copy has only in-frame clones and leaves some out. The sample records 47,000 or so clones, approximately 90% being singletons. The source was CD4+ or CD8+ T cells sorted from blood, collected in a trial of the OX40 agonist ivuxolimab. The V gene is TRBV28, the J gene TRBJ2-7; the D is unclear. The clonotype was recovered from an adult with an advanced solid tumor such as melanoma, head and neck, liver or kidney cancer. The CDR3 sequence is CASSPGHDYEQYF. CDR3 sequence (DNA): TGTGCCAGCAGTCCGGGCCACGACTACGAGCAGTACTTC. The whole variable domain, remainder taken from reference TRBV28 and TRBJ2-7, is DVKVTQSSRYLVKRTGEKVFLECVQDMDHENMFWYRQDPGLGLRLIYFSYDVKMKEKGDIPEGYSVSREKKERFSLILESASTNQTSMYLCASSPGHDYEQYFGPGTRLTVT.